A selection of T cell receptor beta chains follows, all from one sample in a study of low-dose radiotherapy and immunotherapy resistance in tumors. TCRdb re-called the reads through MiXCR, storing one row per CDR3 protein. The sample lists approximately 100,000 distinct CDR3 sequences, less than 25% occurring once. The sequencing used PBMCs, collected after low-dose radiotherapy plus immunotherapy. The receptors were gathered from a male donor with prostate cancer. CDR3s include the opening cysteine and the closing phenylalanine or tryptophan. The order of the fields is V gene, J gene, D gene, clone size, CDR3 DNA, CDR3 protein. The D gene is left open where the match is weak. Clone size, where shown, is once, few, many, or a class for clones that have expanded.

v_gene: TRBV27
j_gene: TRBJ1-5
d_gene: NA
abundance: many
CDR3nt: TGTGCCAGCAGTAGCAAGGGGTTTAGCAATCAGCCCCAGCATTTT
CDR3aa: CASSSKGFSNQPQHF

v_gene: TRBV11-3
j_gene: TRBJ2-2
d_gene: NA
abundance: many
CDR3nt: TGTGCCAGCAGCCCGGCGGCAGGGGGACTCTCCGGGGAGCTGTTTTTT
CDR3aa: CASSPAAGGLSGELFF

v_gene: TRBV19
j_gene: TRBJ2-1
d_gene: NA
abundance: many
CDR3nt: TGTGCCAGTAGTATAGATCACAACCCTAGTGGGGGTGAGCAGTTCTTC
CDR3aa: CASSIDHNPSGGEQFF

v_gene: TRBV20-1
j_gene: TRBJ1-6
d_gene: TRBD1
abundance: many
CDR3nt: TGCAGTGCTATCGACAGGGGCCACTCCTATAATTCACCCCTCCACTTT
CDR3aa: CSAIDRGHSYNSPLHF

v_gene: TRBV9
j_gene: TRBJ2-1
d_gene: TRBD1
abundance: many
CDR3nt: TGTGCCAGCAGCGTAGCGGGACAGGTGTACAATGAGCAGTTCTTC
CDR3aa: CASSVAGQVYNEQFF

v_gene: TRBV26
j_gene: TRBJ1-5
d_gene: NA
abundance: NA
CDR3nt: TGTGCCAGCAGTATAGACAGGCGAAGCAATCAGCCCCAGCATTTT
CDR3aa: CASSIDRRSNQPQHF

v_gene: TRBV4-2
j_gene: TRBJ2-3
d_gene: TRBD1
abundance: many
CDR3nt: TGTGCCAGCAGCCTACGGGGTGGGACAGGTAGAGCAGATACGCAGTATTTT
CDR3aa: CASSLRGGTGRADTQYF

v_gene: TRBV20-1
j_gene: TRBJ2-3
d_gene: TRBD2
abundance: many
CDR3nt: TGCAGTGTCAGCGGGGGGAGGACAGATACGCAGTATTTT
CDR3aa: CSVSGGRTDTQYF

v_gene: TRBV29-1
j_gene: TRBJ1-1
d_gene: NA
abundance: many
CDR3nt: TGCAGCGTTGATAGCCCGCGAGGAGCTTTCTTT
CDR3aa: CSVDSPRGAFF

v_gene: TRBV12-3/TRBV12-4
j_gene: TRBJ2-7
d_gene: NA
abundance: few
CDR3nt: TGTGCCAGCACCAGGACAGCCTACGAGCAGTACTTC
CDR3aa: CASTRTAYEQYF

v_gene: TRBV5-1
j_gene: TRBJ2-5
d_gene: TRBD1
abundance: NA
CDR3nt: TGCGTCAGCAGCTGGACAGGGGAATCTGTCCAAGAGACCCAGTACTTC
CDR3aa: CVSSWTGESVQETQYF

v_gene: TRBV2
j_gene: TRBJ2-5
d_gene: NA
abundance: NA
CDR3nt: TGTGCCAGCAACAACAGGGTTGGAAGAGAGACCCAGTACTTC
CDR3aa: CASNNRVGRETQYF

v_gene: TRBV30
j_gene: TRBJ2-1
d_gene: NA
abundance: many
CDR3nt: TGTGCCTGGACATCGTCTTCCAGGTTTAGGGAGCAGTTCTTC
CDR3aa: CAWTSSSRFREQFF

v_gene: TRBV5-4
j_gene: TRBJ2-5
d_gene: NA
abundance: few
CDR3nt: TGTGCCAGCAGCCGAGACAGCTCAGAGACCCAGTACTTC
CDR3aa: CASSRDSSETQYF

v_gene: TRBV3-1
j_gene: TRBJ2-7
d_gene: TRBD1
abundance: few
CDR3nt: TGTGCCAGCAGCCACGGGACAGGGTCGGTCGAGCAGTACTTC
CDR3aa: CASSHGTGSVEQYF

v_gene: TRBV11-3
j_gene: TRBJ2-7
d_gene: NA
abundance: NA
CDR3nt: TGTGCCAGCAGCCCGACGGCGGGGTCTGGCGAGCAGTACTTC
CDR3aa: CASSPTAGSGEQYF

v_gene: TRBV21-1
j_gene: TRBJ2-1
d_gene: NA
abundance: few
CDR3nt: TGTGCCGGACGGCCGGGGGAGCAGTTCTTC
CDR3aa: CAGRPGEQFF

v_gene: TRBV6-8
j_gene: TRBJ2-1
d_gene: TRBD1
abundance: NA
CDR3nt: TGTGCCAGCAGCCAAACAGGGGGTTCCTACAATGAGCAGTTCTTC
CDR3aa: CASSQTGGSYNEQFF

v_gene: TRBV3-1
j_gene: TRBJ1-2
d_gene: NA
abundance: many
CDR3nt: TGTGCCAGCAGCTCAGGAGCTAACTATGGCTACACCTTC
CDR3aa: CASSSGANYGYTF

v_gene: TRBV5-1
j_gene: TRBJ2-3
d_gene: TRBD1
abundance: many
CDR3nt: TGCGCCAGCAGCCCGGCCGGGACAGCTAACACAGATACGCAGTATTTT
CDR3aa: CASSPAGTANTDTQYF

v_gene: TRBV5-4
j_gene: TRBJ2-7
d_gene: NA
abundance: NA
CDR3nt: TGTGCCAGCAGCTTGAGTCAGAGCTCCTACGAGCAGTACTTC
CDR3aa: CASSLSQSSYEQYF

v_gene: TRBV11-2
j_gene: TRBJ2-1
d_gene: NA
abundance: many
CDR3nt: TGTGCCAGCAGCTTGTCGTTGGATTCCGATGAGCAGTTCTTC
CDR3aa: CASSLSLDSDEQFF

v_gene: TRBV5-1
j_gene: TRBJ1-5
d_gene: NA
abundance: many
CDR3nt: TGTGCCAGCAGCTTGGCAGGTTTAGGGAATCAGCCCCAGCATTTT
CDR3aa: CASSLAGLGNQPQHF

v_gene: TRBV7-9
j_gene: TRBJ1-3
d_gene: TRBD1
abundance: many
CDR3nt: TGTGCCAGCAGCTTTTCCCGGGGACAGGGACATTTT
CDR3aa: CASSFSRGQGHF

v_gene: TRBV6-6
j_gene: TRBJ1-6
d_gene: NA
abundance: many
CDR3nt: TGTGCCAGCAGTTACTCGGTCGGGACTCAGGGTTCACCCCTCCACTTT
CDR3aa: CASSYSVGTQGSPLHF

v_gene: TRBV6-1
j_gene: TRBJ1-2
d_gene: TRBD1
abundance: many
CDR3nt: TGTGCCAGCACTGAGCATCAGGGGGGATATGGCTACACCTTC
CDR3aa: CASTEHQGGYGYTF

v_gene: TRBV5-1
j_gene: TRBJ2-7
d_gene: NA
abundance: many
CDR3nt: TGCGCCAGCATGGTGTCTAGCGCCGCCTACGAGCAGTACTTC
CDR3aa: CASMVSSAAYEQYF

v_gene: TRBV27
j_gene: TRBJ1-1
d_gene: NA
abundance: NA
CDR3nt: TGTGCCAGCAGTTTTACCCCGGGAGGCGCAAGGGGTACTGAAGCTTTCTTT
CDR3aa: CASSFTPGGARGTEAFF

v_gene: TRBV27
j_gene: TRBJ1-4
d_gene: TRBD1
abundance: few
CDR3nt: TGTGCCAGCAGCACAGGGGGGGATGAAAAACTGTTTTTT
CDR3aa: CASSTGGDEKLFF

v_gene: TRBV6-5
j_gene: TRBJ2-7
d_gene: NA
abundance: many
CDR3nt: TGTGCCAGCAGTTACTCTGACCTGATGGCCTCCTACGAGCAGTACTTC
CDR3aa: CASSYSDLMASYEQYF

v_gene: TRBV5-1
j_gene: TRBJ1-1
d_gene: TRBD1
abundance: many
CDR3nt: TGCGCCAGCACGGGGGGACAGGGTAGCCCTGAAGCTTTCTTT
CDR3aa: CASTGGQGSPEAFF

v_gene: TRBV6-1
j_gene: TRBJ1-6
d_gene: TRBD1
abundance: many
CDR3nt: TGTGCCAGCAGTGAGCAGACAGGGGGCCGGAATTCACCCCTCCACTTT
CDR3aa: CASSEQTGGRNSPLHF

v_gene: TRBV12-3/TRBV12-4
j_gene: TRBJ2-1
d_gene: NA
abundance: few
CDR3nt: TGTGCCCGCGATTACAATGAGCAGTTCTTC
CDR3aa: CARDYNEQFF

v_gene: TRBV11-2
j_gene: TRBJ2-5
d_gene: TRBD1
abundance: many
CDR3nt: TGTGCCAGCAGCTTTCGGGGCGGACAGGGACAAGAGACCCAGTACTTC
CDR3aa: CASSFRGGQGQETQYF

v_gene: TRBV30
j_gene: TRBJ2-3
d_gene: TRBD1
abundance: NA
CDR3nt: TGTGCCTGGAGTGTGACAGGGGATACGCAGTATTTT
CDR3aa: CAWSVTGDTQYF

v_gene: TRBV24-1
j_gene: TRBJ2-3
d_gene: NA
abundance: many
CDR3nt: TGTGCCACCAGTGATGAGGTAGATACGCAGTATTTT
CDR3aa: CATSDEVDTQYF

v_gene: TRBV6-8
j_gene: TRBJ2-2
d_gene: NA
abundance: many
CDR3nt: TGTGCCAGCAGTTACTCAGCAGGTTCCGGGGAGCTGTTTTTT
CDR3aa: CASSYSAGSGELFF

v_gene: TRBV7-6
j_gene: TRBJ2-2
d_gene: NA
abundance: NA
CDR3nt: NA
CDR3aa: CASSLTPDYANTGELFFF

v_gene: TRBV3-1
j_gene: TRBJ2-5
d_gene: TRBD2
abundance: many
CDR3nt: TGTGCCAGCAAGCGGCGGGGGATAGAGACCCAGTACTTC
CDR3aa: CASKRRGIETQYF

v_gene: TRBV4-2
j_gene: TRBJ2-7
d_gene: TRBD1
abundance: many
CDR3nt: TGTGCCAGCAGCCAAGAGGTGGGACAGGGCTCTCACGAGCAGTACTTC
CDR3aa: CASSQEVGQGSHEQYF

v_gene: TRBV5-5
j_gene: TRBJ2-7
d_gene: TRBD1
abundance: many
CDR3nt: TGTGCCAGCAGCCCCCTGTCCGCAGGGGGCTACGAGCAGTACTTC
CDR3aa: CASSPLSAGGYEQYF